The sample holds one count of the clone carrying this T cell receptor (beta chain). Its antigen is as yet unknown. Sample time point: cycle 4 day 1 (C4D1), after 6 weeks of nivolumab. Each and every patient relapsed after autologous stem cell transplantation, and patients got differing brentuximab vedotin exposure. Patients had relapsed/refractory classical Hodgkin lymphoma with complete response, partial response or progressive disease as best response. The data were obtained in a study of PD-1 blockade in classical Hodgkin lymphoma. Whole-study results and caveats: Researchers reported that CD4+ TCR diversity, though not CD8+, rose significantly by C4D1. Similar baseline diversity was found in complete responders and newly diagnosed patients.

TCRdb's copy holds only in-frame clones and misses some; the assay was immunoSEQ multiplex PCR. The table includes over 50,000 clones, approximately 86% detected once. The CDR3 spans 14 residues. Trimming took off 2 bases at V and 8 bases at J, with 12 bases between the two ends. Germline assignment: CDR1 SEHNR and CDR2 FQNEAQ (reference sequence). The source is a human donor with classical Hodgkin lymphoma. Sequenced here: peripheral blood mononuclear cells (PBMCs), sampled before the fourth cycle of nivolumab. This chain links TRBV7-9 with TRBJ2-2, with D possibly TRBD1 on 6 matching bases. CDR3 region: CASSLPDRGGELFF. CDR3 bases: TGTGCCAGCAGCTTACCCGATAGGGGGGGGGAGCTGTTTTTT.